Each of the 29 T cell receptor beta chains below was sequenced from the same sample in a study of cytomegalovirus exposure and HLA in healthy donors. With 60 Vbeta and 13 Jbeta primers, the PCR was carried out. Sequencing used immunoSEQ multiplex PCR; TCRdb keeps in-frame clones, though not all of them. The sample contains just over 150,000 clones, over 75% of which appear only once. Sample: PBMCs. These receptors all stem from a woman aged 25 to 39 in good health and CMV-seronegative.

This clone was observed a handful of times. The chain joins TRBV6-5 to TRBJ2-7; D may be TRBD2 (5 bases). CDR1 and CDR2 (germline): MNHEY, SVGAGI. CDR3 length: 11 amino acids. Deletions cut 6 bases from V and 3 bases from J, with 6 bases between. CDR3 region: CASSRDYEQYF. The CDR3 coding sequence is TGTGCCAGCAGCCGGGACTACGAGCAGTACTTC.

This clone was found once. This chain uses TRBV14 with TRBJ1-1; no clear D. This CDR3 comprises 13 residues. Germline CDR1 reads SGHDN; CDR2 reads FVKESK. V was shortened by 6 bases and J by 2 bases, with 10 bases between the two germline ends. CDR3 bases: TGTGCCAGCAGTGAGAGTTATAACACTGAAGCTTTCTTT. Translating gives CASSESYNTEAFF.

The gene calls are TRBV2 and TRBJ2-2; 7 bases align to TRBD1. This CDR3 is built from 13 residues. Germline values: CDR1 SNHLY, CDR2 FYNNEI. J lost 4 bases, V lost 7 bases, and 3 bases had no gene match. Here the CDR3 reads CASKNRGTGELFF. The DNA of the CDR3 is TGTGCCAGCAAAAACAGGGGCACCGGGGAGCTGTTTTTT.

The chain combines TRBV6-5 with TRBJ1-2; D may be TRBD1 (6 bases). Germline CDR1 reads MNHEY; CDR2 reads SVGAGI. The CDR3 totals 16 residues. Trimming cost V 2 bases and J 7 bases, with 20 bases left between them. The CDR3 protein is CASSYRDTSLAGGYTF. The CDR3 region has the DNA TGTGCCAGCAGTTACCGGGACACCAGCCTCGCTGGTGGCTACACCTTC.

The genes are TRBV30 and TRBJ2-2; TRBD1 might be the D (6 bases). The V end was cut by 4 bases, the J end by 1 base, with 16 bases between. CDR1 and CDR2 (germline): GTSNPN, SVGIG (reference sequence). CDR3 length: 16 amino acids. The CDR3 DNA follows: TGTGCCTGGAACCGACACTCGGGACAGAACACCGGGGAGCTGTTTTTT. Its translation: CAWNRHSGQNTGELFF.

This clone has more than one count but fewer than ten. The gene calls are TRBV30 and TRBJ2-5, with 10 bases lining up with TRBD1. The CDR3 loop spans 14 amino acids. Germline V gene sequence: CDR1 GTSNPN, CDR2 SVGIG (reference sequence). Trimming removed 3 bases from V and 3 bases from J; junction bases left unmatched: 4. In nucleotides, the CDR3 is TGTGCCTGGAGAGCGACAGGGGGCGAAGAGACCCAGTACTTC. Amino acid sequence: CAWRATGGEETQYF.

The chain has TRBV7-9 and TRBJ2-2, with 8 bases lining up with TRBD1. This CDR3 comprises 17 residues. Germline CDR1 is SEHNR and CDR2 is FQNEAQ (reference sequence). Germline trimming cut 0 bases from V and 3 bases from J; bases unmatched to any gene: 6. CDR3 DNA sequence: TGTGCCAGCAGCTTAGCTACAGGGGGAGCCTACACCGGGGAGCTGTTTTTT. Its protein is CASSLATGGAYTGELFF.

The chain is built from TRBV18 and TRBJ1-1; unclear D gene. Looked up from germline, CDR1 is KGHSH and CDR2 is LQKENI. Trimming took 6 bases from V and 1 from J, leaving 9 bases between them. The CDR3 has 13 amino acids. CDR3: CASSETGNTEAFF. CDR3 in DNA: TGTGCCAGCTCCGAAACGGGGAACACTGAAGCTTTCTTT.

The CDR3 DNA follows: TGTGCCAGCACTCCTCTCGGACTGGCGAACACTGAAGCTTTCTTT. It is translated as CASTPLGLANTEAFF. The J gene is TRBJ1-1, the V gene TRBV27; no clear D gene. The CDR3 extends over 15 amino acids. Germline V lookup: CDR1 MNHEY, CDR2 SMNVEV (reference sequence). V was pared by 7 bases and J by 1 base, with 16 bases between.

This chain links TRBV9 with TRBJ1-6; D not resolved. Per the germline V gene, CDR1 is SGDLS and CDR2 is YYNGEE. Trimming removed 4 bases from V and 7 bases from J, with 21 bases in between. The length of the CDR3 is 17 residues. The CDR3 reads CASSFNPFAQVNSPLHF. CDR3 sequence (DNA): TGTGCCAGCAGCTTTAATCCCTTTGCCCAGGTGAATTCACCCCTCCACTTT.

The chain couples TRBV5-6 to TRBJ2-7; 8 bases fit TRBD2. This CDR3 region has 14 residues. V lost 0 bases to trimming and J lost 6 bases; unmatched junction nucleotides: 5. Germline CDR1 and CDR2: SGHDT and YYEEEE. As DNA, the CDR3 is TGTGCCAGCAGCTTGGCGGGGGGGTCGCGCGAGCAGTACTTC. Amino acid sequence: CASSLAGGSREQYF.

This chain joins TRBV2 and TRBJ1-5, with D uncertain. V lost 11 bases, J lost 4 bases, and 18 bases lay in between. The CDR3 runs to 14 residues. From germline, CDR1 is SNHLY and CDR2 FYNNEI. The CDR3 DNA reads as TGTGCCGGGTCGGCGGGCGAAGGGAATCAGCCCCAGCATTTT. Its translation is CAGSAGEGNQPQHF.

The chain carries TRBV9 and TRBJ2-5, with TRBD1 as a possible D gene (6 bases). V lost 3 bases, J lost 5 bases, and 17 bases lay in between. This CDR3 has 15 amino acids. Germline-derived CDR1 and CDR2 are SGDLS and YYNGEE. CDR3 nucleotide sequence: TGTGCCAGCAGCGCATCGAGGACAGCCCAGGAGACCCAGTACTTC. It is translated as CASSASRTAQETQYF.

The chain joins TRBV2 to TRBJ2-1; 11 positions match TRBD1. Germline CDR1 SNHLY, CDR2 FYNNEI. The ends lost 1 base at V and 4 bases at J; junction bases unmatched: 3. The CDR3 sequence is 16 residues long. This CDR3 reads CASSEGWDRGYNEQFF. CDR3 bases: TGTGCCAGCAGTGAAGGGTGGGACAGGGGGTACAATGAGCAGTTCTTC. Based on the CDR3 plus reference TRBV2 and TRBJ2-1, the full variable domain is EPEVTQTPSHQVTQMGQEVILRCVPISNHLYFYWYRQILGQKVEFLVSFYNNEISEKSEIFDDQFSVERPDGSNFTLKIRSTKLEDSAMYFCASSEGWDRGYNEQFFGPGTRLTVL.

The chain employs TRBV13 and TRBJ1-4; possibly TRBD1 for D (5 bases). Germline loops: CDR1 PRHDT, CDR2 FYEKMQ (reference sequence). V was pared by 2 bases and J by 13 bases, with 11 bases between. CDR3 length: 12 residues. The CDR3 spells CASSLRPQGLFF. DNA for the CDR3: TGTGCCAGCAGCTTACGGCCCCAGGGACTGTTTTTT.

The CDR3 DNA reads as TGTGCCAGCTCACCCCGATGGAGCGGGGACGAGCAGTACTTC. It encodes CASSPRWSGDEQYF. The chain carries TRBV18 and TRBJ2-7; 7 bases line up with TRBD2. Germline V lookup: CDR1 KGHSH, CDR2 LQKENI. Trimming took 3 bases from V and 5 from J; bases not matched to a gene: 7. The CDR3 contains 14 residues.

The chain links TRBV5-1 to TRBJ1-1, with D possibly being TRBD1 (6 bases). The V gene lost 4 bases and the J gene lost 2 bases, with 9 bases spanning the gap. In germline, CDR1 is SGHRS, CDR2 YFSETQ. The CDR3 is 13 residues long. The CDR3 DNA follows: TGCGCCAGCAGCCAACAGGGAAACACTGAAGCTTTCTTT. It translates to CASSQQGNTEAFF.

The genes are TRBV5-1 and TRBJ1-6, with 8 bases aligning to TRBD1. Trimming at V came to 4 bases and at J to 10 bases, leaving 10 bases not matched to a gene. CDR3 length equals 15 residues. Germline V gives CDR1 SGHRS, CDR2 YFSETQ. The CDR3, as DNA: TGCGCCAGCAGCCCCATGGACAGGGCAGACTCACCCCTCCACTTT. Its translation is CASSPMDRADSPLHF.

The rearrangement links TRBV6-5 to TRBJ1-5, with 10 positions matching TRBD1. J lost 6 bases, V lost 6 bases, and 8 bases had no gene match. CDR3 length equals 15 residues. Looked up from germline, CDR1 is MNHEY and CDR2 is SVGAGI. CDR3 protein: CASRATTGGGQPQHF. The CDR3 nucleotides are TGTGCCAGCAGGGCTACGACAGGGGGCGGTCAGCCCCAGCATTTT.

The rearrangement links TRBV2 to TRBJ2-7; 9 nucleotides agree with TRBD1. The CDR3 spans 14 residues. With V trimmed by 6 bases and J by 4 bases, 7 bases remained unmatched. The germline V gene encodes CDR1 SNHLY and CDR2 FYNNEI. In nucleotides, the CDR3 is TGTGCCAGCAGGCCCGGGACAGGGAGGTACGAGCAGTACTTC. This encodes CASRPGTGRYEQYF. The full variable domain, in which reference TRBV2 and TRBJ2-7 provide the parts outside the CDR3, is EPEVTQTPSHQVTQMGQEVILRCVPISNHLYFYWYRQILGQKVEFLVSFYNNEISEKSEIFDDQFSVERPDGSNFTLKIRSTKLEDSAMYFCASRPGTGRYEQYFGPGTRLTVT.

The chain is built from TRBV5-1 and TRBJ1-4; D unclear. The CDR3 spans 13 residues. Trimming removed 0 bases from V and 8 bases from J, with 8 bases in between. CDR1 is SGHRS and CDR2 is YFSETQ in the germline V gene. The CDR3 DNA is TGCGCCAGCAGCTTGGAGCCCAAGGAAAAACTGTTTTTT. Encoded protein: CASSLEPKEKLFF.

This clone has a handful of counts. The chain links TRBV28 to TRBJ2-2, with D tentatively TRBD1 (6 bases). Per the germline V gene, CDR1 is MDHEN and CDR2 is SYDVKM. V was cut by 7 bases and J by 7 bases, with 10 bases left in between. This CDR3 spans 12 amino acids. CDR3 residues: CASTVGGGELFF. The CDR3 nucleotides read TGTGCCAGCACCGTAGGGGGCGGGGAGCTGTTTTTT.

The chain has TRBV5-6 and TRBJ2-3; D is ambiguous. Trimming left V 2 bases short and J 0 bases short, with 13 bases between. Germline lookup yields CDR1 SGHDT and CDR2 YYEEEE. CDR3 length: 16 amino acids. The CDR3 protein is CASSFSSQLSTDTQYF. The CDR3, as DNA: TGTGCCAGCAGCTTTTCATCCCAACTCAGCACAGATACGCAGTATTTT. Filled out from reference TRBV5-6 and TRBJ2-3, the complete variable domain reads DAGVTQSPTHLIKTRGQQVTLRCSPKSGHDTVSWYQQALGQGPQFIFQYYEEEERQRGNFPDRFSGHQFPNYSSELNVNALLLGDSALYLCASSFSSQLSTDTQYFGPGTRLTVL.

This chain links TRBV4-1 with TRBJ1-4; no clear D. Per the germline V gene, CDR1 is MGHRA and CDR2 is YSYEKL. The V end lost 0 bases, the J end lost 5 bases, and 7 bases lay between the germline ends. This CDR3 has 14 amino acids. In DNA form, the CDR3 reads TGCGCCAGCAGCCAAGATGAGCTCAATGAAAAACTGTTTTTT. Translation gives CASSQDELNEKLFF.

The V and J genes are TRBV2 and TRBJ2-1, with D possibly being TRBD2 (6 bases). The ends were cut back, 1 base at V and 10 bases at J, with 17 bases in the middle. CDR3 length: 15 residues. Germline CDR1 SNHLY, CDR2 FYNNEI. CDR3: CASSEGLGGIGEQFF. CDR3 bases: TGTGCCAGCAGTGAAGGCCTCGGGGGAATCGGGGAGCAGTTCTTC.

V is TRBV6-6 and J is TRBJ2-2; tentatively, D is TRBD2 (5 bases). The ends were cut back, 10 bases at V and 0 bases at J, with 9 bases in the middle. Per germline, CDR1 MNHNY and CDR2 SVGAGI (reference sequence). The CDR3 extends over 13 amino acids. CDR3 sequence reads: CAIRLTNTGELFF. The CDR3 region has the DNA TGTGCCATCAGACTAACGAACACCGGGGAGCTGTTTTTT.

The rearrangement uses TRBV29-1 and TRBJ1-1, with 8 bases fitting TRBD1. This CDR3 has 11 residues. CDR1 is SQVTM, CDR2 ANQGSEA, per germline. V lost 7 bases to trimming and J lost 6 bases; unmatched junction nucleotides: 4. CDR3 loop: CSGNRGSEAFF. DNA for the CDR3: TGCAGCGGTAACAGGGGGTCTGAAGCTTTCTTT.

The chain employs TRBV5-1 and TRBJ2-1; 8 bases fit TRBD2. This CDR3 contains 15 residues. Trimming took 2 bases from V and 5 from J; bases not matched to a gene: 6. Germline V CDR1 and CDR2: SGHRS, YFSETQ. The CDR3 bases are TGCGCCAGCAGCTTTGGGACTAGGGTGAACAATGAGCAGTTCTTC. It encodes CASSFGTRVNNEQFF.

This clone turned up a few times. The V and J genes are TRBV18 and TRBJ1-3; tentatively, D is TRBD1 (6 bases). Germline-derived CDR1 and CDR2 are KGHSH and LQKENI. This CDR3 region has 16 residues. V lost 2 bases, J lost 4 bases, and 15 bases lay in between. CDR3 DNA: TGTGCCAGCTCACCAGCCGGGACATTGAGCGGAAACACCATATATTTT. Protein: CASSPAGTLSGNTIYF.